The clone carrying this T cell receptor (beta chain) was recorded once. This sample stems from a study of blood T cell repertoires in COVID-19. CDR1 is SGHTA and CDR2 is FQGNSA in the germline V gene. Between the trimmed V and J ends, which lost 8 bases and 0 bases, there was a span of 13 bases. This CDR3 has 14 amino acids. The method was immunoSEQ multiplex PCR; TCRdb's version includes in-frame clones alone and lacks a portion of them. The sample holds 35,000 to 45,000 clones, 86% seen once. This receptor was obtained from a man in his 70s with acute or convalescent COVID-19. The sequenced sample consisted of peripheral blood. This chain joins TRBV7-2 and TRBJ1-2, with unresolved D. DNA for the CDR3: TGTGCCAGCGCCCTACCGATACCTAACTATGGCTACACCTTC. It codes for CASALPIPNYGYTF.